This TCR beta chain is from a study of blood T cells in healthy people across ages. In its sample, this clonotype was seen a few times. As yet, its antigen is unknown. Overall study findings and caveats: Researchers judged that diversity estimates from one million T cells fell short of true values.

Combining a sample-barcoded 5' primer with a J-beta primer mix, a second PCR ran for roughly 6 to 11 cycles. TCRdb independently ran MiXCR on the 5' RACE reads; one entry per CDR3 protein. Here the sample spans more than 650,000 distinct CDR3 sequences, roughly 25% being singletons. The same sample was also studied in work on T cells of mothers and their children.

Sequencing used blood. The sequence was collected from a boy younger than 18 in good health.

The CDR3 DNA reads TGTGCCAGCAGCCTGGGCTCGCATAATGAAAAACTGTTTTTT. Translation gives CASSLGSHNEKLFF. The chain links TRBV3-1 to TRBJ1-4; D remains ambiguous. Trimming cost V 4 bases and J 4 bases, with 10 bases left between them. The length of the CDR3 is 14 residues. Germline CDR1 is LGHDT and CDR2 is YNNKEL (reference sequence).